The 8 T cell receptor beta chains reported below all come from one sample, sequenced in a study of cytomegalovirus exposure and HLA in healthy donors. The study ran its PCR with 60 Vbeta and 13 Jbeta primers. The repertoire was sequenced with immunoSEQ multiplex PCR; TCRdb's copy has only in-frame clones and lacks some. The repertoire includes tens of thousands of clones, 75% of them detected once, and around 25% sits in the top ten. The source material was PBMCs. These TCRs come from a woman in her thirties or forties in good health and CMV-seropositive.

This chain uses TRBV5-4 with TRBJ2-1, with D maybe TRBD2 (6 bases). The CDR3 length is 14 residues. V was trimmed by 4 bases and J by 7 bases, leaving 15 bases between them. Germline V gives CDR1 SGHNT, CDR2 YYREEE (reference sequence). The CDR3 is CASSQGWRDNEQFF. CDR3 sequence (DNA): TGTGCCAGCAGCCAAGGATGGAGGGATAATGAGCAGTTCTTC.

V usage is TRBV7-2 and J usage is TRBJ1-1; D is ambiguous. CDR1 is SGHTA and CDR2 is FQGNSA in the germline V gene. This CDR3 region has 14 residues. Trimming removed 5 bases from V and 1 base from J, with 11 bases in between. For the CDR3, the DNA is TGTGCCAGCAGCCCTCAGACGGGGAACACTGAAGCTTTCTTT. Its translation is CASSPQTGNTEAFF.

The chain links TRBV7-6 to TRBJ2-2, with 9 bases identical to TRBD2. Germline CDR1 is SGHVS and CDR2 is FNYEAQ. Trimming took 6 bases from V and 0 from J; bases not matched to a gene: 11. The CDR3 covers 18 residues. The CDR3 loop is CASSYLSGSSTNTGELFF. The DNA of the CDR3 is TGTGCCAGCAGTTACCTTAGCGGGAGCTCAACGAACACCGGGGAGCTGTTTTTT.

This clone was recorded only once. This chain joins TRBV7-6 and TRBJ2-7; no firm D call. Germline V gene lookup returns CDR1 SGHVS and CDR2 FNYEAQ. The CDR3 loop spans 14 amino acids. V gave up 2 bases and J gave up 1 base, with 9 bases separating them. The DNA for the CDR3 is TGTGCCAGCAGCTTACAGGATTTTTCCTACGAGCAGTACTTC. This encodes CASSLQDFSYEQYF.

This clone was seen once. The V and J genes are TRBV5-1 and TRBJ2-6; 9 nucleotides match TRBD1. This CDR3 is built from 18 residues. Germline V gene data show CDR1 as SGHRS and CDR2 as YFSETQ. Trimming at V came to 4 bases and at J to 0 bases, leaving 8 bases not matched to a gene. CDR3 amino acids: CASSSPGQGSSGANVLTF. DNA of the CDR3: TGCGCCAGCAGCAGTCCGGGACAGGGTTCCTCTGGGGCCAACGTCCTGACTTTC.

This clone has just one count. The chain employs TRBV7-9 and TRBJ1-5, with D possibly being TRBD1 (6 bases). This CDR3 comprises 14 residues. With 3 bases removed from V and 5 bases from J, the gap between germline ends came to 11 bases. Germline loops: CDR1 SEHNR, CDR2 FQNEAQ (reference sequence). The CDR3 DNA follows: TGTGCCAGCAGCTTTGGTACAGGGCATCAGCCCCAGCATTTT. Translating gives CASSFGTGHQPQHF.

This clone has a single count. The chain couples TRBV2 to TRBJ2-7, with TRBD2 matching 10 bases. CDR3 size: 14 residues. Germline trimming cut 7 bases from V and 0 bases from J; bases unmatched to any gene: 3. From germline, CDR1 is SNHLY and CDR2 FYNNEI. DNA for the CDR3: TGTGCCAGCAAACTAGCGGGGCGCTCCTACGAGCAGTACTTC. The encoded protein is CASKLAGRSYEQYF.

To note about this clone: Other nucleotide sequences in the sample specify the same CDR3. The CDR3 loop reads CASSPTGSSYNEQFF. In DNA, the CDR3 is TGTGCCAGCTCACCCACAGGGAGCTCCTACAATGAGCAGTTCTTC. The J gene is TRBJ2-1, the V gene TRBV18; possibly TRBD1 for D (6 bases). The V gene lost 3 bases and the J gene lost 0 bases, with 9 bases spanning the gap. The CDR3 runs to 15 residues. Germline CDR1 KGHSH, CDR2 LQKENI. The full variable domain, completed using reference TRBV18 and TRBJ2-1, is NAGVMQNPRHLVRRRGQEARLRCSPMKGHSHVYWYRQLPEEGLKFMVYLQKENIIDESGMPKERFSAEFPKEGPSILRIQQVVRGDSAAYFCASSPTGSSYNEQFFGPGTRLTVL.